The 5 T cell receptor beta chains below come from one sample, sequenced in a study of vaccination and CD4 T cells after COVID-19. The antigens these receptors bind are not known. Oncomine TCR Beta short-read sequencing was applied to DNA from cultured CD4+ T cells. TCRdb processed the PCR reads anew with MiXCR; each CDR3 protein has one entry. This table has about 15,000 distinct CDR3 sequences, 50% to 55% appearing once. As for treatment: approximately 9-day PBMC culture with coronavirus spike peptide pools or control peptides (ViraFEST assay). Sequencing input: CD4+ T cells from blood, cultured in vitro. All receptors come from a human donor who had recovered from COVID-19.

The CDR3 DNA is TGTGCCAGCAGTTCCTGGACAGGGGGCACAGATACGCAGTATTTT. Translation: CASSSWTGGTDTQYF. This sequence joins TRBV6-2 or TRBV6-3 and TRBJ2-3, with TRBD1 matching over 9 bases. The CDR3 length is 15 residues. The germline V gene has CDR1 MNHEY and CDR2 SVGEGT. The J segment lost 1 base and the V segment lost 4 bases, leaving 3 bases of the junction unmatched.

This clonotype was counted a few times. The genes are TRBV19 and TRBJ1-1, with 8 bases identical to TRBD1. CDR1 and CDR2 from the germline V gene are LNHDA and SQIVND (reference sequence). Trimming removed 5 bases from V and 1 base from J; junction bases left unmatched: 6. The CDR3 contains 15 residues. This chain's CDR3 is CASSGQGRPNTEAFF. The CDR3 DNA reads TGTGCCAGTAGTGGACAGGGCCGGCCGAACACTGAAGCTTTCTTT.

This chain joins TRBV13 and TRBJ2-3, with D unclear. The CDR3 length is 18 residues. Germline CDR1 and CDR2: PRHDT and FYEKMQ (reference sequence). Trimming removed 5 bases at V and 4 bases at J, with 25 bases between. CDR3 loop: CASSLSPFSSDRADTQYF. The CDR3 DNA sequence: TGTGCCAGCAGCCTCAGCCCCTTTAGCTCCGATCGGGCAGATACGCAGTATTTT.

The V and J genes are TRBV10-1 and TRBJ2-1; 7 bases are shared with TRBD2. Trimming cost V 0 bases and J 3 bases; bases outside gene matches: 5. The CDR3 is 16 residues long. Germline V gene lookup returns CDR1 WNHNN and CDR2 SYGVQD (reference sequence). The CDR3 DNA is TGCGCCAGCAGTGAGTCGATGACTAGCCTCTACAATGAGCAGTTCTTC. Its protein is CASSESMTSLYNEQFF.

This chain uses TRBV4-1 with TRBJ1-5; D unresolved. The CDR3 runs 15 residues. Germline V gene sequence: CDR1 MGHRA, CDR2 YSYEKL. The ends were cut back, 1 base at V and 5 bases at J, with 12 bases in the middle. This CDR3 reads CASSQAGRSYQPQHF. The CDR3 DNA is TGCGCCAGCAGCCAAGCGGGAAGGAGCTATCAGCCCCAGCATTTT.